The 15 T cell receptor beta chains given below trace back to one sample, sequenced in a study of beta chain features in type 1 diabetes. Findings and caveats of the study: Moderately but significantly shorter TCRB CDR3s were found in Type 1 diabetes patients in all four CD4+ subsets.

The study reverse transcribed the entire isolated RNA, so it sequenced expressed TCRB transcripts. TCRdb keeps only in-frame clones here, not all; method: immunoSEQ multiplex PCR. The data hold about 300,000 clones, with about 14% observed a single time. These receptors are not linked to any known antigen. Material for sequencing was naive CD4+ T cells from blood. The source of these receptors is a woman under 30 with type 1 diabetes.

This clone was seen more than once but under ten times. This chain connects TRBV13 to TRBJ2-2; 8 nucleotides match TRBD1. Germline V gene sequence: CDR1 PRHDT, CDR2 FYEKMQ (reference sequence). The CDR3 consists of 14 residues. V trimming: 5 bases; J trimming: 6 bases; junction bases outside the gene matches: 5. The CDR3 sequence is CASSTRTGSGELFF. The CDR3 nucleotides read TGTGCCAGCAGCACCAGGACAGGGTCCGGGGAGCTGTTTTTT.

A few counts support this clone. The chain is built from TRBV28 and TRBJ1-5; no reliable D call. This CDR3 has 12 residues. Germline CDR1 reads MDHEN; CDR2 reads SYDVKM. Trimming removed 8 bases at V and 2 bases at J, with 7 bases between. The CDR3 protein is CASVRGNQPQHF. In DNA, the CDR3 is TGTGCCAGCGTTCGAGGCAATCAGCCCCAGCATTTT. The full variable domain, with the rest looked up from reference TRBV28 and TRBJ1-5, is DVKVTQSSRYLVKRTGEKVFLECVQDMDHENMFWYRQDPGLGLRLIYFSYDVKMKEKGDIPEGYSVSREKKERFSLILESASTNQTSMYLCASVRGNQPQHFGDGTRLSIL.

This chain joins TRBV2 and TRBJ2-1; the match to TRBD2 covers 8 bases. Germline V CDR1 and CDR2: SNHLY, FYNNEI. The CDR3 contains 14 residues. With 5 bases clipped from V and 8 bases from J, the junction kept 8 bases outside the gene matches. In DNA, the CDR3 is TGTGCCAGCAGTCCTTCCAGCGGGAGCTATGAGCAGTTCTTC. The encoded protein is CASSPSSGSYEQFF.

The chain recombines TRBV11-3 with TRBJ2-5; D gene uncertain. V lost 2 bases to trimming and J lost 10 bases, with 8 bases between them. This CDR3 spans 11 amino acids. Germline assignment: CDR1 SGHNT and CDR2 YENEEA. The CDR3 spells CASSLTTVQYF. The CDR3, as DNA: TGTGCCAGCAGCTTAACCACGGTCCAGTACTTC.

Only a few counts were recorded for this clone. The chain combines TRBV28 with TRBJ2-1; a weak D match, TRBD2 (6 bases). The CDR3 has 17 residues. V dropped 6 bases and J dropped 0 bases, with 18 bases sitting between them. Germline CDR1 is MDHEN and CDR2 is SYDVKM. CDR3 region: CASRVEVLASSYNEQFF. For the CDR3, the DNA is TGTGCCAGCAGGGTTGAGGTTCTAGCGAGCTCCTACAATGAGCAGTTCTTC.

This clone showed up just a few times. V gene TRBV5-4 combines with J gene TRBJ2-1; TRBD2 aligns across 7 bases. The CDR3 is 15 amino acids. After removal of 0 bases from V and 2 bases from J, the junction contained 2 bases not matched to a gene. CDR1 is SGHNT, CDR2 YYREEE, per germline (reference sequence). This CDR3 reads CASSLGGSTYNEQFF. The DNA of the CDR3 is TGTGCCAGCAGCTTGGGCGGGAGTACCTACAATGAGCAGTTCTTC.

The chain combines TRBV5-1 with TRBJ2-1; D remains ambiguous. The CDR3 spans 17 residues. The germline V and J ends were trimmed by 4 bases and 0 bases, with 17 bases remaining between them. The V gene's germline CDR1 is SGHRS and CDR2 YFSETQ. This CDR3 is CASSLIVLSDSYNEQFF. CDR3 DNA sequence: TGCGCCAGCAGCCTGATAGTCCTAAGCGACTCCTACAATGAGCAGTTCTTC.

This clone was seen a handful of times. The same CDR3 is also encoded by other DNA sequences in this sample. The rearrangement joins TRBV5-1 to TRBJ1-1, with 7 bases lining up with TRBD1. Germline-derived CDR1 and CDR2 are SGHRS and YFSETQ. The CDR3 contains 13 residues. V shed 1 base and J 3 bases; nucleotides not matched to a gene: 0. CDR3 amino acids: CASSLTGDTEAFF. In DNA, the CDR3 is TGCGCCAGCAGCTTGACAGGGGACACTGAAGCTTTCTTT.

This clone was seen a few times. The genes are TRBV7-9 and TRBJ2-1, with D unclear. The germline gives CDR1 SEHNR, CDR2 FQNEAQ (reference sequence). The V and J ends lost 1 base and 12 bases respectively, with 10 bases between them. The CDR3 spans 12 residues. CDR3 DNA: TGTGCCAGCAGCTTAGGGCCCCGGAGGCAGTTCTTC. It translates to CASSLGPRRQFF.

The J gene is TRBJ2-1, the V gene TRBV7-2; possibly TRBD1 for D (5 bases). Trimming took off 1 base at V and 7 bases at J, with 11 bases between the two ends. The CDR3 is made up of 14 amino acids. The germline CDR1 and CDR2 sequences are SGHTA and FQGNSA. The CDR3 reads CASSLVGSGNEQFF. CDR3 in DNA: TGTGCCAGCAGCTTAGTGGGATCAGGGAATGAGCAGTTCTTC. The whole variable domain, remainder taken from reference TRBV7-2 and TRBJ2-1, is GAGVSQSPSNKVTEKGKDVELRCDPISGHTALYWYRQSLGQGLEFLIYFQGNSAPDKSGLPSDRFSAERTGGSVSTLTIQRTQQEDSAVYLCASSLVGSGNEQFFGPGTRLTVL.

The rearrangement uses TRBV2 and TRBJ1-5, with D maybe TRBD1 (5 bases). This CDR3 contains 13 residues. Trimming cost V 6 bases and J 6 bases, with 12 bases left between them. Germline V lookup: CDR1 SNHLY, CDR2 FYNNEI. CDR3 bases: TGTGCCAGCAGGTACGCGCAGGGTCAGCCCCAGCATTTT. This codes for CASRYAQGQPQHF.

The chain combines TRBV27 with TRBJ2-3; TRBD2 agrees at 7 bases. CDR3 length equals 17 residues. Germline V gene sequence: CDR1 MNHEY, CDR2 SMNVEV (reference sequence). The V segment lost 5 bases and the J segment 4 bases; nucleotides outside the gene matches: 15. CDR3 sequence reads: CASSESAGVLWADTQYF. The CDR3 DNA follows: TGTGCCAGCAGTGAATCGGCGGGAGTTTTATGGGCAGATACGCAGTATTTT.

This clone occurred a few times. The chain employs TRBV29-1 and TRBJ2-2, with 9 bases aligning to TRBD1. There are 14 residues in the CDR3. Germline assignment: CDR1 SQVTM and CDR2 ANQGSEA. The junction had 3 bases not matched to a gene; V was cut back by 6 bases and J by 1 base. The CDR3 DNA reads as TGCAGCGTACGACAGGGGGGGAACACCGGGGAGCTGTTTTTT. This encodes CSVRQGGNTGELFF.

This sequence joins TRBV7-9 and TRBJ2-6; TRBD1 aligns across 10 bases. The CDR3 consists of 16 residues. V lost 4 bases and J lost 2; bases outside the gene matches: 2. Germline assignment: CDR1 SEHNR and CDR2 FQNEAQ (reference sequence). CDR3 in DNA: TGTGCCAGCAGCTCCGGGACAGGGGCTGGGGCCAACGTCCTGACTTTC. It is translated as CASSSGTGAGANVLTF.

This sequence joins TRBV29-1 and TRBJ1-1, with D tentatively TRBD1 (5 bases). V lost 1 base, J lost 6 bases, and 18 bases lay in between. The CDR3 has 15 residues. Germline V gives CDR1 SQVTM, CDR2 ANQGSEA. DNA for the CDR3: TGCAGCGTTGAAGGCAGGGAAGGGTTGGACGCTGAAGCTTTCTTT. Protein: CSVEGREGLDAEAFF.